A selection of T cell receptor beta chains follows, all from one sample in a study of shared clonotypes between healthy human individuals. Sequencing was performed with immunoSEQ multiplex PCR; in TCRdb, only in-frame clones are kept and a portion is missing. The sample lists 950,000 to 1,100,000 clones, roughly 70% occurring once. The sequenced sample consisted of memory CD4+ T cells sorted from blood. The receptors shown here come from a man in his late teens or twenties in good health. Each CDR3 is given with its conserved first and last residue. A D gene is named only where the DNA matches it firmly. Size is omitted from some rows. Given values are once, few, many or a class for expanded clones.

TRBV25-1,TRBJ2-6,TRBD1,few,TGTGCCAGCAGTGGGGACAGGGGGCTAGAAGGGGCCAACGTCCTGACTTTC,CASSGDRGLEGANVLTF
TRBV19,TRBJ1-2,TRBD1,-,TGTGCCAGTAGTCATGGGACAGGGGAAGGCTATGGCTACACCTTC,CASSHGTGEGYGYTF
TRBV9,TRBJ1-5,-,few,TGTGCCAGCAGCGTAGGCGGAGCCAATCAGCCCCAGCATTTT,CASSVGGANQPQHF
TRBV7-2,TRBJ1-3,TRBD1,-,TGTGCCAGCAGCTTTTCCACAGGGGGCTCCTCTGGAAACACCATATATTTT,CASSFSTGGSSGNTIYF
TRBV5-1,TRBJ2-2,-,-,TGCGCCAGCAGCTTGGTGGGAATGGACACCGGGGAGCTGTTTTTT,CASSLVGMDTGELFF
TRBV19,TRBJ1-2,-,few,TGTGCCAGTAGTAGAGGGAGCTATGGCTACACCTTC,CASSRGSYGYTF
TRBV10-3,TRBJ1-1,-,once,TGTGCCATCAGTGTTTCCCGTGGGCCAATGAACACTGAAGCTTTCTTT,CAISVSRGPMNTEAFF
TRBV10-1,TRBJ2-2,TRBD2,-,TGCGCCAGTCAAGCGGGGTTGGAAACCGGGGAGCTGTTTTTT,CASQAGLETGELFF
TRBV10-3,TRBJ1-2,-,many,TGTGCCATCAGTGAGTCGAATAAGGCACGGAACTATGGCTACACCTTC,CAISESNKARNYGYTF
TRBV5-6,TRBJ2-7,-,-,TGTGCCAGCAGCTTGCCACCGGCCGGCTCCTACGAGCAGTACTTC,CASSLPPAGSYEQYF
TRBV6-1,TRBJ2-2,TRBD1,-,TGTGCCAGCAGTGAACAGGGGGCGCGGGCCGGGGAGCTGTTTTTT,CASSEQGARAGELFF
TRBV28,TRBJ1-3,-,-,TGTGCCAGCAGTTTAGGCGGACACAGCTCTGGAAACACCATATATTTT,CASSLGGHSSGNTIYF
TRBV2,TRBJ1-2,-,-,TGTGCCGGATCCGGGATCCCCTATGGCTACACCTTC,CAGSGIPYGYTF
TRBV28,TRBJ2-5,TRBD1,-,TGTGCCAGCAGTTTATGGGGGACAGCCCTCCAAGAGACCCAGTACTTC,CASSLWGTALQETQYF
TRBV7-7,TRBJ2-3,TRBD2,-,TGTGCTAGCAGCTTACAAGGCGGGGGACCCACAGATACGCAGTATTTT,CASSLQGGGPTDTQYF
TRBV18,TRBJ1-3,-,-,TGTGCCAGCTCACCACCGCTCGGGGACCCCTCTGGAAACACCATATATTTT,CASSPPLGDPSGNTIYF
TRBV30,TRBJ1-2,TRBD1,-,TGTGCCTGGAAAACAGGGGGGGACTATGGCTACACCTTC,CAWKTGGDYGYTF
TRBV6-5,TRBJ1-2,-,-,TGTGCCAGCAGTTACTCGGGGTTCGGGGATAACTATGGCTACACCTTC,CASSYSGFGDNYGYTF
TRBV19,TRBJ1-2,TRBD1,-,TGTGCCAGTCTCCCCCAGGGGGCGGGGAACTATGGCTACACCTTC,CASLPQGAGNYGYTF
TRBV27,TRBJ1-5,-,-,TGTGCCAGCAGTTTAAGGGCCGGGGATCAGCCCCAGCATTTT,CASSLRAGDQPQHF
TRBV5-1,TRBJ1-4,-,few,TGCGCCAGCAGCTTGAACAGGGTTGGTGAAAAACTGTTTTTT,CASSLNRVGEKLFF
TRBV28,TRBJ1-4,-,once,TGTGCCAGCAGTTCTCCGGGGTTGGGCGGTAATGAAAAACTGTTTTTT,CASSSPGLGGNEKLFF
TRBV11-2,TRBJ2-7,-,-,TGTGCCAGCAGCTTAGGGTCGACCTACGAGCAGTACTTC,CASSLGSTYEQYF
TRBV4-1,TRBJ1-5,TRBD1,-,TGCGCCAGCAGCCAACTCGCCGGGACAGGCAATCAGCCCCAGCATTTT,CASSQLAGTGNQPQHF
TRBV27,TRBJ1-6,TRBD1,-,TGTGCCAGCACCCGGGACAGATTGTCACCCCTCCACTTT,CASTRDRLSPLHF
TRBV18,TRBJ2-6,-,-,TGTGCCAGCTCACCAAGCCTTTCTGGGGCCAACGTCCTGACTTTC,CASSPSLSGANVLTF
TRBV6-5,TRBJ1-2,-,-,TGTGCCAGCACCGGAGGGTTTGGCTACACCTTC,CASTGGFGYTF
TRBV27,TRBJ2-2,-,-,TGTGCCAGCAGTTTATCGGGGATGACCGGGGAGCTGTTTTTT,CASSLSGMTGELFF
TRBV6-4,TRBJ1-5,TRBD1,-,TGTGCCAGCAGTGACTCGACAGGGAGCCTGGAGCCCCAGCATTTT,CASSDSTGSLEPQHF
TRBV10-3,TRBJ2-5,-,-,TGTGCCTCCGCGGGTGGGGGCCAAGAGACCCAGTACTTC,CASAGGGQETQYF
TRBV6-6,TRBJ2-7,TRBD1,-,TGTGCCAGCAGTTACTACAGGGGCTACGAGCAGTACTTC,CASSYYRGYEQYF
TRBV6-5,TRBJ1-6,TRBD1,-,TGTGCCAGCAGTTACCACAGGGGCCTTAATTCACCCCTCCACTTT,CASSYHRGLNSPLHF
TRBV5-1,TRBJ2-1,-,-,TGCGCCAGCAGCTTCGCCGGGAATGAGCAGTTCTTC,CASSFAGNEQFF
TRBV7-2,TRBJ2-5,-,-,TGTGCCAGCAGCGGCACATCCGCGCCGGGACGCCAAGAGACCCAGTACTTC,CASSGTSAPGRQETQYF
TRBV7-2,TRBJ2-1,-,once,TGTGCCAGCAGCTTGCGAATGGGCAATGAGCAGTTCTTC,CASSLRMGNEQFF
TRBV4-1,TRBJ2-2,-,-,TGCGCCAGCAGCCAAGAAGGTCAGGGTAAAAACACCGGGGAGCTGTTTTTT,CASSQEGQGKNTGELFF
TRBV4-2,TRBJ2-3,-,-,TGTGCCAGCAGCCAGGACAAGCAGGATACGCAGTATTTT,CASSQDKQDTQYF
TRBV6-5,TRBJ2-1,-,many,TGTGCCAGCAGCCCGAAGCTTGTAGGGAACAATGAGCAGTTCTTC,CASSPKLVGNNEQFF
TRBV5-1,TRBJ2-1,TRBD2,-,TGCGCCAGCAGCGAAACGACTAGCGTCTACAATGAGCAGTTCTTC,CASSETTSVYNEQFF
TRBV15,TRBJ2-5,-,many,TGTGCCACCAGCAGAGATGTAGAGACCCAGTACTTC,CATSRDVETQYF
TRBV29-1,TRBJ2-2,TRBD2,few,TGCAGCGTCCGGGGGGGGCGGACCGGGGAGCTGTTTTTT,CSVRGGRTGELFF
TRBV7-8,TRBJ1-4,-,-,TGTGCCAGCAGCGACCTGGGTGGAGCTGTAGAAAAACTGTTTTTT,CASSDLGGAVEKLFF
TRBV21-1,TRBJ1-2,-,-,TGTGCCAGCAGCCGAACGGGGAGAGGGGCCTATGGCTACACCTTC,CASSRTGRGAYGYTF
TRBV27,TRBJ2-3,TRBD1,-,TGTGCCAGCAGTTGGACAGGGGGCACGCAGTATTTT,CASSWTGGTQYF
TRBV18,TRBJ2-3,-,-,TGTGCCAGCTCACCTGGGTTCGCAGATACGCAGTATTTT,CASSPGFADTQYF
TRBV7-2,TRBJ1-1,-,-,TGTGCCAGCAGCTTAGCGCGGGTTTTGAACACTGAAGCTTTCTTT,CASSLARVLNTEAFF
TRBV2,TRBJ2-3,-,-,TGTGCCAGCAGCGTAGTGGGACCCCCGGAGGATACGCAGTATTTT,CASSVVGPPEDTQYF
TRBV6-5,TRBJ1-4,TRBD1,once,TGTGCCACGAGGATGACAGGGGTAACTAATGAAAAACTGTTTTTT,CATRMTGVTNEKLFF
TRBV5-6,TRBJ2-6,-,-,TGTGCCAGCAGCTCCAGGGACTCTGGGGCCAACGTCCTGACTTTC,CASSSRDSGANVLTF
TRBV6-4,TRBJ2-7,TRBD1,once,TGTGCCAGCAGTATCAACAGGGGCTACGAGCAGTACTTC,CASSINRGYEQYF